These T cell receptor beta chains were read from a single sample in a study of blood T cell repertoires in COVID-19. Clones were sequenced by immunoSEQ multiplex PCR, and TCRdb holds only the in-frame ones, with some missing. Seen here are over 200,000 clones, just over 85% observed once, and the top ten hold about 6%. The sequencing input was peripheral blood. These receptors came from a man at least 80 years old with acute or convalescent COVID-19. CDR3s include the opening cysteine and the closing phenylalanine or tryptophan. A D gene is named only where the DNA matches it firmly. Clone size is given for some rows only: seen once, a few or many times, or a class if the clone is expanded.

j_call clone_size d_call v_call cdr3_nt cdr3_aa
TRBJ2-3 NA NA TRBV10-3 TGTGCCATCAGGACAGACTTCACAGATACGCAGTATTTT CAIRTDFTDTQYF
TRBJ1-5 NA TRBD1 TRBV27 TGTGCCACCAGGGCTTTGGGACAGGGGAATCAGCCCCAGCATTTT CATRALGQGNQPQHF
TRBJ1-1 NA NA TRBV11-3 TGTGCCAGCAGCTTTCAGGGCCCCGCTTTCTTT CASSFQGPAFF
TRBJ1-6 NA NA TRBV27 TGTGCCAGCAGTTTGTACGGAGAGTTATGGTCACCCCTCCACTTT CASSLYGELWSPLHF
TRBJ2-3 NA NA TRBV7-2 TGTGCCAGCAGCTTCAGCGGAGGCGGGACAGATACGCAGTATTTT CASSFSGGGTDTQYF
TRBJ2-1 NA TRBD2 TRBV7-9 TGTGCCAGCAGAGATTTGAGGACTAGCGGATCCTCCTACAATGAGCAGTTCTTC CASRDLRTSGSSYNEQFF
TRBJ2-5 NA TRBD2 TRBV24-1 TGTGCCACCAGTGACCCCGGGCTAGCGGAGAGGGAAGAGACCCAGTACTTC CATSDPGLAEREETQYF
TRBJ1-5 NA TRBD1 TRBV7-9 TGTGCCAGCAGCCCTGGACAGGGCACCCAGCCCCAGCATTTT CASSPGQGTQPQHF
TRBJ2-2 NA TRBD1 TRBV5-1 TGCGCCAGCAGCATCGGGACAGTTAACACCGGGGAGCTGTTTTTT CASSIGTVNTGELFF
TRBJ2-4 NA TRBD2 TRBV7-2 TGTGCCAGCAGCTCAGTGGCGGGAGTGTTAGCCAAAAACATTCAGTACTTC CASSSVAGVLAKNIQYF
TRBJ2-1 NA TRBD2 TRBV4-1 TGCGCCAGCAGCCCGCAGTTTAGCGGGATATACAATGAGCAGTTCTTC CASSPQFSGIYNEQFF
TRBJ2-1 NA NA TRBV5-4 TGTGCCAGCAGCTCACTAGATAAATCCTACAATGAGCAGTTCTTC CASSSLDKSYNEQFF
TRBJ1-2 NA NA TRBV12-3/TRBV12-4 TGTGCCAGCAGGCCGACAGTGAACTATGGCTACACCTTC CASRPTVNYGYTF
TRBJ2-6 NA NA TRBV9 TGTGCCAGCAGCAGGACAGCCTCTGGGGCCAACGTCCTGACTTTC CASSRTASGANVLTF
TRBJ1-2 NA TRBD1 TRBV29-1 TGCAGCGTTGAAGGGACAGGGCGTGGCTACACCTTC CSVEGTGRGYTF
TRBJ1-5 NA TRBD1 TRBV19 TGTGCCAGTAGTGCGGGACAGGGGGCCTTCAATCAGCCCCAGCATTTT CASSAGQGAFNQPQHF
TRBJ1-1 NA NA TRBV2 TGTGCCAGCAGGGTATCGGGACACATGAACACTGAAGCTTTCTTT CASRVSGHMNTEAFF
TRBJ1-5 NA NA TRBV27 TGTGCCAGCAGCTGGGGGGAAGTAGGGCCCCAGCATTTT CASSWGEVGPQHF
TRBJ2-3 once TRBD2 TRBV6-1 TGTGCCAGCAGTGAAAGGGAGGGAGGGCTTTCTAGCACAGATACGCAGTATTTT CASSEREGGLSSTDTQYF
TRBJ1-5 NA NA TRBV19 TGTGCCAGTAGCAGGGTCCTTCAGCCCCAGCATTTT CASSRVLQPQHF
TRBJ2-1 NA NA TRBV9 TGTGCCAGCAGCGTAAAGCAGGGGCCAACTGGGTATGAGCAGTTCTTC CASSVKQGPTGYEQFF
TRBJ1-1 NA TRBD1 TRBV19 TGTGCCAGTAGTCCGACAGGGGGCGTATACACTGAAGCTTTCTTT CASSPTGGVYTEAFF
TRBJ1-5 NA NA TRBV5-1 TGCGCCAGCAGCTTGAGGGGTAATCAGCCCCAGCATTTT CASSLRGNQPQHF
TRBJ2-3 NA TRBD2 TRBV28 TGTGCCAGCAGTACATACAGGACTAGCGGGAGGGTTCAGTATTTT CASSTYRTSGRVQYF
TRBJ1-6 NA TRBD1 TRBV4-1 TGCGCCAGCAGCCAAGGGGACAGGCTCGTGTTGGACAATTCACCCCTCCACTTT CASSQGDRLVLDNSPLHF
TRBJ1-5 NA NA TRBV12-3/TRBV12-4 TGTGCCAGCAACATCTTCAATCAGCCCCAGCATTTT CASNIFNQPQHF
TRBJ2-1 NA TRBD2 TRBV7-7 TGTGCTAGCAGCTTAGGACTAGCGGGAGAAGAGCAGTTCTTC CASSLGLAGEEQFF
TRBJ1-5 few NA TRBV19 TGTGCCAGCGCAGAAGCGCGGGGAAATCAGCCCCAGCATTTT CASAEARGNQPQHF
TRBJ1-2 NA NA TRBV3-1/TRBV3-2 TGTGCCAGCACTCCTAACGTTTTAGCTAACTATGGCTACACCTTC CASTPNVLANYGYTF
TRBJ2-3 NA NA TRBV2 TGTGCCAGCAGCAAGACAGGAACTAGCACAGATACGCAGTATTTT CASSKTGTSTDTQYF
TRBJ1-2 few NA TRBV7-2 TGTGCCAGCAGCTTAGTGTTTGAGGCAAGGGGCTACACCTTC CASSLVFEARGYTF
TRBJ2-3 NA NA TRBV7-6 TGTGCCAGCAGTTTTAGGATGGGGCCCACAGATACGCAGTATTTT CASSFRMGPTDTQYF
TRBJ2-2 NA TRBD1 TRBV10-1 TGCGCCAGCAGCGACTCGGGACAGGGCCTAACCGGGGAGCTGTTTTTT CASSDSGQGLTGELFF
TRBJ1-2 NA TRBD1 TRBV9 TGTGCCAGCAGCGTGGGACAGGGAGGCTATGGCTACACCTTC CASSVGQGGYGYTF
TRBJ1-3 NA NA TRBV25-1 TGTGCCAGCAGTGAATATACGGGGTCAGGCGGAAACACCATATATTTT CASSEYTGSGGNTIYF
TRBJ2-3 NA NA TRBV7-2 TGTGCCAGCAGCCCCCCGGTAGGAGGTTTGGCAGATACGCAGTATTTT CASSPPVGGLADTQYF
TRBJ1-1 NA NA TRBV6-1 TGTGCCAGCAGTGACACAGGGAGCATATCAGCTTTCTTT CASSDTGSISAFF
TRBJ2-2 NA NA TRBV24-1 TGTGCCACCACCCGGGGAACCGGGGAGCTGTTTTTT CATTRGTGELFF
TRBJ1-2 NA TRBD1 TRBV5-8 TGTGCCAGGAGACAGGGTAACTATGGCTACACCTTC CARRQGNYGYTF
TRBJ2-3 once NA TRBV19 TGTGCCAGTAGTGATACCGGGTCCACAGATACGCAGTATTTT CASSDTGSTDTQYF
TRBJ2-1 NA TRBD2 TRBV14 TGTGCCAGCAGCAAAACAACTCTAGCGGCTAGCTCCTACAATGAGCAGTTCTTC CASSKTTLAASSYNEQFF
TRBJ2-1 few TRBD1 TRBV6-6 TGTGCCAGCAGTACCGGACAGGGATGGTACAATGAGCAGTTCTTC CASSTGQGWYNEQFF
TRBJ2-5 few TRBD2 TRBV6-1 TGTGCCAGCAGCGAATTACTAGGACTAGCGGGAGGCTCAGAGACCCAGTACTTC CASSELLGLAGGSETQYF
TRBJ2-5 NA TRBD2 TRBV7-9 TGTGCCAGCAGCTACAGCGGGAGTGGGGAAGAGACCCAGTACTTC CASSYSGSGEETQYF
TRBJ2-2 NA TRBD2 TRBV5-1 TGCGCCAGCAGCTCAGCGGGGGAAGGTGGGGAGCTGTTTTTT CASSSAGEGGELFF
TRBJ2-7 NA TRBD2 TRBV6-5 TGTGCCAGCAGTCCTCTAGCGGAATTCGACGAGCAGTACTTC CASSPLAEFDEQYF
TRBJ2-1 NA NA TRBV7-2 TGTGCCAGCAGCTTAGCGTTGCAGGGCGAGCAGTTCTTC CASSLALQGEQFF
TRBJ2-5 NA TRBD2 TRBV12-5 TGTGCTAGTGGTTTGGTACTCGCGCGGGAGGTACCGACCCAGTACTTC CASGLVLAREVPTQYF
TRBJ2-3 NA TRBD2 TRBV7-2 TGTGCCAGCAGCTCAACCAAGCGGACTAGCGGGGGCACAGATACGCAGTATTTT CASSSTKRTSGGTDTQYF
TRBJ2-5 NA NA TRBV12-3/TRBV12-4 TGTGCCAGCAGTCGGGAACAAGAGACCCAGTACTTC CASSREQETQYF
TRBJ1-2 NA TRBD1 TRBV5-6 TGTGCCAGCAGCTCATATCCGGGACAGGGGGGCGGCTACACCTTC CASSSYPGQGGGYTF
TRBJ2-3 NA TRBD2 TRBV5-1 TGCGCCAGCAGTATGAGCGGGAGTGCGCAGTATTTT CASSMSGSAQYF
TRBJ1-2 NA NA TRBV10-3 TGTGCCATCAGTGAGAACAGTGCATCTAACTATGGCTACACCTTC CAISENSASNYGYTF
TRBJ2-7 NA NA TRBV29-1 TGCAGCGTTTCCTCCAGCTCCTACGAGCAGTACTTC CSVSSSSYEQYF
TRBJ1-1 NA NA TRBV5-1 TGCGCCAGCAACTACGGGCAGGGGATGAACACTGAAGCTTTCTTT CASNYGQGMNTEAFF